This TCR beta chain was profiled in a study of identical twins. In this sample, this clonotype turned up many times. Its antigen is not identified. TCRdb passed the 5' RACE reads through MiXCR, listing each CDR3 protein once. The sample carries around 670,000 distinct CDR3 sequences, around 6% recorded once. This CDR3 contains 16 residues. V trimming: 0 bases; J trimming: 4 bases; junction bases outside the gene matches: 5. Germline assignment: CDR1 DFQATT and CDR2 SNEGSKA (reference sequence). Study-wide results and caveats: With abundant cord blood beta clonotypes, insertions were fewer; memory repertoires showed no such pattern. Models underestimated how often monozygotic twins shared out-of-frame TCR alpha.

This chain connects TRBV20-1 to TRBJ2-3; 12 nucleotides line up with TRBD2. Source material: naive T cells sorted from blood. This clonotype was sampled from a man aged 18 to 30 in good health. CDR3 region: CSARDRTSGKADTQYF. In nucleotides, the CDR3 is TGCAGTGCTAGAGATAGGACTAGCGGGAAGGCAGATACGCAGTATTTT.